Below, one TCR beta chain is given with its context. The antigen is not known. The CDR3 covers 18 residues. Germline lookup yields CDR1 SGHVS and CDR2 FNYEAQ. The ends lost 5 bases at V and 6 bases at J; junction bases unmatched: 15. This sample is part of a study of T cell repertoires in cytomegalovirus infection. TCRdb used MiXCR to reprocess the reads, holding one entry per CDR3 protein. The table has about 770,000 distinct CDR3 sequences, 25% to 35% seen once. The sequences come from cultured CD8+ T cells from PBMCs, collected from culture after CMV antigen stimulation. The V gene is TRBV7-6, the J gene TRBJ2-3, with 12 bases matching TRBD2. The source is a human donor in good health (CMV status not recorded). Some clones in this sample may be carry-over from other donors' samples. CDR3 DNA: TGTGCCAGCAGCGAGAGGGCTAGCGGGGGGGCTGAACTCGATACGCAGTATTTT. It is translated as CASSERASGGAELDTQYF.